The source of this T cell receptor beta chain is a study of T cell responses to AZD1222 COVID-19 vaccine. Overall study findings and caveats: Among those given AZD1222, only five or six were seropositive at baseline. The repertoires were collected only after the peak T cell response.

Note on this clone: Antigen specificity is unknown.

Assay: immunoSEQ multiplex PCR; the TCRdb copy retains only in-frame clones and omits some. This table holds 100,000 or so clones, 90% to 95% found once. Germline V CDR1 and CDR2: PRHDT, FYEKMQ (reference sequence). CDR3 length: 14 amino acids. J gave up 7 bases and V 3 bases, and 2 bases lay outside the gene matches. This sample comprised peripheral blood, obtained on day 0 of AZD1222 vaccination. The TCR comes from an adult in good health. V usage is TRBV13 and J usage is TRBJ1-4; 10 bases are a match to TRBD1. CDR3 sequence reads: CASSFRTGGEKLFF. The DNA for the CDR3 is TGTGCCAGCAGCTTTCGGACAGGGGGTGAAAAACTGTTTTTT.